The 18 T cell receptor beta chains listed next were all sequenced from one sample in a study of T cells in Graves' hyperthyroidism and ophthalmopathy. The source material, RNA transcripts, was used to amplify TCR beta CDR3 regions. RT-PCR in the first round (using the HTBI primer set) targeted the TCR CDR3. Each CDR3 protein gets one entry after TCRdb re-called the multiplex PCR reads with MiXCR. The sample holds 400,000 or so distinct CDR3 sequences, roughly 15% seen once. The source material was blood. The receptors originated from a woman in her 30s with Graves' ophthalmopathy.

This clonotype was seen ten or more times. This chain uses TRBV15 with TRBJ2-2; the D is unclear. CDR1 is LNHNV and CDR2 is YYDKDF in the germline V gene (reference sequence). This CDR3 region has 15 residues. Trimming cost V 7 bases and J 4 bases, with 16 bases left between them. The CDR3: CATTLWRQPTGELFF. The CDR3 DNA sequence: TGTGCCACCACTCTTTGGCGGCAGCCCACCGGGGAGCTGTTTTTT.

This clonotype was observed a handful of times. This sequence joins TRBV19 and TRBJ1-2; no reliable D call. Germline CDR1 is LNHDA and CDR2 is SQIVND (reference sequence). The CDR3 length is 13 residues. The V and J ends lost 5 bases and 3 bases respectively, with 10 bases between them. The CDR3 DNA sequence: TGTGCCAGTAGTGGGCAGAATGACTATGGCTACACCTTC. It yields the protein CASSGQNDYGYTF.

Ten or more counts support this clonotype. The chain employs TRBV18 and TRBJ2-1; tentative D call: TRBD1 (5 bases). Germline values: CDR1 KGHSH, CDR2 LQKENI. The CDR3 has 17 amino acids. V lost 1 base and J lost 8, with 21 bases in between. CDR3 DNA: TGTGCCAGCTCACCACTCGGTAGGGTGACCAGGGTACATGAGCAGTTCTTC. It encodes CASSPLGRVTRVHEQFF. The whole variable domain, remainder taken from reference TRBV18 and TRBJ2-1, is NAGVMQNPRHLVRRRGQEARLRCSPMKGHSHVYWYRQLPEEGLKFMVYLQKENIIDESGMPKERFSAEFPKEGPSILRIQQVVRGDSAAYFCASSPLGRVTRVHEQFFGPGTRLTVL.

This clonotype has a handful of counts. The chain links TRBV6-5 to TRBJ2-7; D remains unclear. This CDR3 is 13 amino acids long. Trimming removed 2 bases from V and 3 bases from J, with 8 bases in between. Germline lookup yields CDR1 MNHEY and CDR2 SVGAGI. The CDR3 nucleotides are TGTGCCAGCAGTTACCGATTGGACTACGAGCAGTACTTC. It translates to CASSYRLDYEQYF.

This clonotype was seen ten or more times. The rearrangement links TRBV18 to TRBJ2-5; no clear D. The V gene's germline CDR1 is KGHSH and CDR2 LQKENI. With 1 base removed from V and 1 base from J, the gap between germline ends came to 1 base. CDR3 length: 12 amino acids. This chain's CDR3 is CASSPRQETQYF. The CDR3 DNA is TGTGCCAGCTCACCACGCCAAGAGACCCAGTACTTC.

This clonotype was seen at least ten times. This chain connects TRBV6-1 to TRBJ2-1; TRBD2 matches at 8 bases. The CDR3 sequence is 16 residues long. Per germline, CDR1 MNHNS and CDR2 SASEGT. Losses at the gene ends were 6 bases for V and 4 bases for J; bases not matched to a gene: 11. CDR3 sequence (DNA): TGTGCCAGCAGATCGTTCGCTAGCGGGCTTTACAATGAGCAGTTCTTC. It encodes CASRSFASGLYNEQFF.

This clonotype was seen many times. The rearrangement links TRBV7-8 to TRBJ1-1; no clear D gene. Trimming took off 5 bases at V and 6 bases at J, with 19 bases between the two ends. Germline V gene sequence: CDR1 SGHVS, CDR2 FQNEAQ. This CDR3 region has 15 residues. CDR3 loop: CASSGARAPGPEAFF. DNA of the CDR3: TGTGCCAGCAGCGGAGCCCGGGCCCCGGGCCCTGAAGCTTTCTTT.

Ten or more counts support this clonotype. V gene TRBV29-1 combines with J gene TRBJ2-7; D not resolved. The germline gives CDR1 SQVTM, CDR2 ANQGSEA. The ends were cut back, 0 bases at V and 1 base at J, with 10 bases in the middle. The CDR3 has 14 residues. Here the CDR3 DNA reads TGCAGCGTTGAAGAACCCACGGCATCCTACGAGCAGTACTTC. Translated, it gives CSVEEPTASYEQYF.

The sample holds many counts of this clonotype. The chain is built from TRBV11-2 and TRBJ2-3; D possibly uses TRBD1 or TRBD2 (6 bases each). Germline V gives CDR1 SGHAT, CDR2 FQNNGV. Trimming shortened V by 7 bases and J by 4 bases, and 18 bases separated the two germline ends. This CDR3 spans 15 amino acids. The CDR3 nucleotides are TGTGCCAGCACCTATGGATGGGGGGCGGCAGATACGCAGTATTTT. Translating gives CASTYGWGAADTQYF.

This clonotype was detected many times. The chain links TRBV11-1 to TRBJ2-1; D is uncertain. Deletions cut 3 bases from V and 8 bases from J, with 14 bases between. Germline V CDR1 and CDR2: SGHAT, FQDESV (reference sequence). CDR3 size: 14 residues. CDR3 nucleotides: TGTGCCAGCAGCTTTCTAATCAGCAACGATGAGCAGTTCTTC. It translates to CASSFLISNDEQFF. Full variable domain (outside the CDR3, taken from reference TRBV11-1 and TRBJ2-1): EAEVAQSPRYKITEKSQAVAFWCDPISGHATLYWYRQILGQGPELLVQFQDESVVDDSQLPKDRFSAERLKGVDSTLKIQPAELGDSAMYLCASSFLISNDEQFFGPGTRLTVL.

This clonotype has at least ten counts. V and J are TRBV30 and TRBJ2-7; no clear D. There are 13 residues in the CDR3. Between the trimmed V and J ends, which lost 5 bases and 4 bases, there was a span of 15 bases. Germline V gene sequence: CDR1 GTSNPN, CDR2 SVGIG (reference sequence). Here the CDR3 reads CAWGRTYGYEQYF. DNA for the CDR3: TGTGCCTGGGGCCGGACCTACGGGTACGAGCAGTACTTC. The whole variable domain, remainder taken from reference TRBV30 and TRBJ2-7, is SQTIHQWPATLVQPVGSPLSLECTVEGTSNPNLYWYRQAAGRGLQLLFYSVGIGQISSEVPQNLSASRPQDRQFILSSKKLLLSDSGFYLCAWGRTYGYEQYFGPGTRLTVT.

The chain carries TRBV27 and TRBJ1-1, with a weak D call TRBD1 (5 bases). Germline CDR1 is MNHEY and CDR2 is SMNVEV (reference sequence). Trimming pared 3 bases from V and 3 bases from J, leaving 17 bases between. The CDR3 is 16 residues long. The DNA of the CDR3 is TGTGCCAGCAGTTTTACTCAGACCAGGGTTGACACTGAAGCTTTCTTT. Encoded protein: CASSFTQTRVDTEAFF.

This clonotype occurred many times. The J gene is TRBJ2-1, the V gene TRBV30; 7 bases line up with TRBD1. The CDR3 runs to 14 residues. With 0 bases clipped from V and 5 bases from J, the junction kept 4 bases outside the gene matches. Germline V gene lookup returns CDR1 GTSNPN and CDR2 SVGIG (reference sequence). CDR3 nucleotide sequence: TGTGCCTGGAGTGTCGGGACAGAAAACAATGAGCAGTTCTTC. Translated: CAWSVGTENNEQFF.

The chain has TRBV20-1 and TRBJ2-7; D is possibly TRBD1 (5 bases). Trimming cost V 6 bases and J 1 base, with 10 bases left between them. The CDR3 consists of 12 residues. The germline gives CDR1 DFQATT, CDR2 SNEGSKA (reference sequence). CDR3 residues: CSARQLSYEQYF. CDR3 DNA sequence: TGCAGTGCCCGACAGCTGTCCTACGAGCAGTACTTC.

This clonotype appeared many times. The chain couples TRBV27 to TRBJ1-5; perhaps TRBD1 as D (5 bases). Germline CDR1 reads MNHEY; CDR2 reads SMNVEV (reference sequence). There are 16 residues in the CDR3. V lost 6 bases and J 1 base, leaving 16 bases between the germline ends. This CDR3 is CASSKKGVSSNQPQHF. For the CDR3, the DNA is TGTGCCAGCAGCAAAAAAGGGGTGTCAAGCAATCAGCCCCAGCATTTT.

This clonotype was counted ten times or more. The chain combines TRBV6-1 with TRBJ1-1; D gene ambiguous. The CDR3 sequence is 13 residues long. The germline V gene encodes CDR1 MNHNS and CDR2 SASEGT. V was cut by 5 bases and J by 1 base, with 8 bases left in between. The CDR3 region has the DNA TGTGCCAGCAGTCCTACACGGAACACTGAAGCTTTCTTT. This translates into CASSPTRNTEAFF.

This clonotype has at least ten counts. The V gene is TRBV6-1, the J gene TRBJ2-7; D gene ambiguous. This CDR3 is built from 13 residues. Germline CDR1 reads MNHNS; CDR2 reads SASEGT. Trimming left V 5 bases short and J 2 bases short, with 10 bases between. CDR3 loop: CASSTQNAYEQYF. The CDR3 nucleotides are TGTGCCAGCAGTACACAGAATGCCTACGAGCAGTACTTC.

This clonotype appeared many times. This CDR3 is CASSQARTLSGNTIYF. As DNA, the CDR3 is TGTGCCAGCAGCCAAGCTCGGACACTCTCTGGAAACACCATATATTTT. This chain connects TRBV14 to TRBJ1-3; a possible D gene is TRBD1 (5 bases). V lost 1 base, J lost 0 bases, and 10 bases lay in between. Germline CDR1 is SGHDN and CDR2 is FVKESK. The CDR3 contains 16 residues.